There are a few counts of the clone carrying this T cell receptor (beta chain). Authors' processing steps: Nucleated cell counts were estimated from reference gene primer amplification. Sequenced by immunoSEQ multiplex PCR; TCRdb stores in-frame clones only, minus some. V, J and clone size derive from that table, while D and trimming were established from the DNA sequence. The sample records roughly 76,000 clones, around nine tenths being singletons. This entry belongs to a study of blood T cell repertoires in COVID-19. Study as a whole: Whether acute or convalescent, the COVID-19 samples came from the United States, Italy and Spain. The analysed material was cDNA or gDNA that came from T cells, B-cell-depleted T cells, or PBMCs.

CDR1 and CDR2 (germline): MDHEN, SYDVKM. This CDR3 has 14 residues. V was trimmed by 7 bases and J by 3 bases, leaving 12 bases between them. The specimen sequenced was peripheral blood. The receptor comes from a man in his thirties or forties with acute or convalescent COVID-19. This rearrangement joins TRBV28 to TRBJ2-2; tentatively, D is TRBD2 (7 bases). The CDR3 protein is CASNRGGDTGELFF. As DNA, the CDR3 is TGTGCCAGCAATAGGGGGGGCGACACCGGGGAGCTGTTTTTT.